This is a list of T cell receptor beta chains from one sample in a study of response to subunit inactivated influenza vaccine. TCRdb recomputed calls from the RT-PCR reads with MiXCR, one row per CDR3 protein. Among hundreds of thousands of distinct CDR3 sequences, 14% were seen once, and the ten largest hold 7.6%. The material sequenced was PBMCs from blood, taken less than 15 days before vaccination. The receptor set was obtained from a middle-aged man who received an inactivated influenza vaccine. CDR3s include the opening cysteine and the closing phenylalanine or tryptophan. D genes are given only for firm matches. Size tells how often a clone was seen (once, few, many) or the class of an expanded clone, and some rows leave it out.

DNA	CDR3	size	D	length	V	J
TGTGCCAGTACCTCTAGCGGGGGTCACACAGATACGCAGTATTTT	CASTSSGGHTDTQYF	.	TRBD2	15	TRBV19	TRBJ2-3
TGTGCCAGCAGCCAAGATTGGAAGGCCAGCGAGACCCAGTACTTC	CASSQDWKASETQYF	.	.	15	TRBV4-2	TRBJ2-5
TGTGCCAGCAGCCCGGGGACGCGGGGGGCGGGCACCGGGGAGCTGTTTTTT	CASSPGTRGAGTGELFF	.	TRBD2	17	TRBV7-8	TRBJ2-2
TGCGCCAGCAGCCAAGACTCGCGAAACGCGGGGACCCAGTACTTC	CASSQDSRNAGTQYF	few	.	15	TRBV4-3	TRBJ2-5
TGCGCCAGCAGCTTGGGACAGGGGGCCTCCACAGATACGCAGTATTTT	CASSLGQGASTDTQYF	many	TRBD1	16	TRBV5-1	TRBJ2-3
TGTGCCAGCAGTACCTTAGCGGGAGGGACCGGGGAGCTGTTTTTT	CASSTLAGGTGELFF	.	TRBD2	15	TRBV27	TRBJ2-2
TGTGCCAGCAGTATAACAGGGGGCCTTAGCAATCAGCCCCAGCATTTT	CASSITGGLSNQPQHF	.	TRBD1	16	TRBV27	TRBJ1-5
TGCAGTGCTTCCCCAGGGGCCGTAAAGACCGGGGAGCTGTTTTTT	CSASPGAVKTGELFF	.	.	15	TRBV20-1	TRBJ2-2
TGTGCCAGCAGCCGGGACAGTCACTACGAGCAGTACTTC	CASSRDSHYEQYF	few	TRBD1	13	TRBV6-2/TRBV6-3	TRBJ2-7
TGTGCCTGGAGGTTCCGGGACACGGTTTACGAGCAGTACTTC	CAWRFRDTVYEQYF	.	.	14	TRBV30	TRBJ2-7
TGTGCCAGCAGCCGAGACTCTCTAGAGACCCAGTACTTC	CASSRDSLETQYF	.	.	13	TRBV7-2	TRBJ2-5
TGTGCCAGCAGCCATACGTCTGGCGGGGACAGCTATGGCTACACCTTC	CASSHTSGGDSYGYTF	.	TRBD1	16	TRBV4-2	TRBJ1-2
TGCGCCAGCAGCTGGGGGCCGGGCGGCTCCTATAATTCACCCCTCCACTTT	CASSWGPGGSYNSPLHF	few	.	17	TRBV5-1	TRBJ1-6
TGTGCCATCAGTGACAGCCGGGATCAGCCCCAGCATTTT	CAISDSRDQPQHF	.	.	13	TRBV10-3	TRBJ1-5
TGCGCCAGCAGCTCGACAGTCTACGAGCAGTACTTC	CASSSTVYEQYF	many	.	12	TRBV7-2	TRBJ2-7
TGTGCCAGCAGCCAAGAGGACAGGGTAGAAAGCACAGATACGCAGTATTTT	CASSQEDRVESTDTQYF	.	TRBD1	17	TRBV4-2	TRBJ2-3
TGTGCCAGCAGTTCCCCCGTAGGGGAGCAGTTCTTC	CASSSPVGEQFF	many	.	12	TRBV11-3	TRBJ2-1
TGCGCCAGCAGCCCCCGGACGATCGGGTCCTACGAGCAGTACTTC	CASSPRTIGSYEQYF	once	.	15	TRBV4-1	TRBJ2-7
TGTGCCAGCAGCTTACATGCGACAGAAGGTAGCTATGGCTACACCTTC	CASSLHATEGSYGYTF	.	.	16	TRBV7-2	TRBJ1-2
TGTGCCATCAGTGAGTCGACAGCTAGCACAGATACGCAGTATTTT	CAISESTASTDTQYF	.	.	15	TRBV10-3	TRBJ2-3
TGTGCCAGCACCAACGCGCCGGGTACTAGCGGGGGGGTAGGTGAGCAGTTCTTC	CASTNAPGTSGGVGEQFF	few	TRBD2	18	TRBV28	TRBJ2-1
TGTGCCAGCAATCAAGGGGGGGGCGGATCCTACAATGAGCAGTTCTTC	CASNQGGGGSYNEQFF	few	.	16	TRBV28	TRBJ2-1
TGTGCCAGCAGCGGCAAATGGGACAGCGCAGAGACCCAGTACTTC	CASSGKWDSAETQYF	few	TRBD1	15	TRBV5-5	TRBJ2-5
TGCAGTGCTCCCCGGACAGTCATGAACACTGAAGCTTTCTTT	CSAPRTVMNTEAFF	few	.	14	TRBV20-1	TRBJ1-1
TGCGCCAGCAGCTTGGATGCAGGGAACTATGGCTACACCTTC	CASSLDAGNYGYTF	many	.	14	TRBV5-1	TRBJ1-2
TGTGCCAGCAGCTTAGAACGCCCTCCAAAAGAGACCCAGTACTTC	CASSLERPPKETQYF	few	.	15	TRBV7-6	TRBJ2-5
TGTGCCAGCAGCGAAGGACAGTTAAGGGTGAAGTTGGACACCATATATTTT	CASSEGQLRVKLDTIYF	few	.	17	TRBV9	TRBJ1-3
TGCGCCAGCAGTTACGTCGCGGACACAGATACGCAGTATTTT	CASSYVADTDTQYF	.	.	14	TRBV5-1	TRBJ2-3
TGCGCCAGCACCCAAGGGTCTAGCCAAAAGGACATTCAGTACTTC	CASTQGSSQKDIQYF	few	.	15	TRBV5-1	TRBJ2-4
TGTGCCACCCAGAGGTTCACAGGGACCTACGAGCAGTACTTC	CATQRFTGTYEQYF	few	.	14	TRBV2	TRBJ2-7
TGCGCCAGCAGCTTGGAGCCGGCTACGCAGTATTTT	CASSLEPATQYF	.	.	12	TRBV5-1	TRBJ2-3
TGTGCCAGCAGCTTGGTTGGGACAAGGAACACTGAAGCTTTCTTT	CASSLVGTRNTEAFF	few	.	15	TRBV5-5	TRBJ1-1
TGTGCTAGTGGCCGGATGGGACAGGGAGGTAGTGAGACCCAGTACTTC	CASGRMGQGGSETQYF	few	TRBD1	16	TRBV12-5	TRBJ2-5
TGCAGTGCCCAGTTAAGTTCTGGGGCCAACGTCCTGACTTTC	CSAQLSSGANVLTF	few	.	14	TRBV20-1	TRBJ2-6
TGTGCCAGCAGCCCCTCCCGGATGGGAGCGAAGTTGACCGGGGAGCTGTTTTTT	CASSPSRMGAKLTGELFF	.	.	18	TRBV7-3	TRBJ2-2
TGTGCCAGCAGTGAAACAGAGGGGCGGGGAGCCTACGAGCAGTACTTC	CASSETEGRGAYEQYF	.	.	16	TRBV2	TRBJ2-7
TGCAGCGTTGAAGGAGGGACGGGGTCCTACGAGCAGTACTTC	CSVEGGTGSYEQYF	many	.	14	TRBV29-1	TRBJ2-7
TGCAGCGTCAAATATGGGGGACTAGCGGGCGCAGATACGCAGTATTTT	CSVKYGGLAGADTQYF	few	TRBD2	16	TRBV29-1	TRBJ2-3
TGTGCCAGCAGCGAACCAGGGGCCTTCTTTTTGGATGAGCAGTTCTTC	CASSEPGAFFLDEQFF	.	.	16	TRBV5-5	TRBJ2-1
TGTGCCAGCAGTTTAAACGGCTATAATTCACCCCTCCACTTT	CASSLNGYNSPLHF	.	.	14	TRBV28	TRBJ1-6
TGTGCCAGCAGTTTTGATAGCGGGAGGGCGTCCTACAATGAGCAGTTCTTC	CASSFDSGRASYNEQFF	few	TRBD2	17	TRBV27	TRBJ2-1
TGTGCCAGCAGCTCCCGGACGCATTCCTACGAGCAGTACTTC	CASSSRTHSYEQYF	few	.	14	TRBV7-9	TRBJ2-7
TGTGCCAGCAGACGTCCGGCTAGCGGGGCCTACAATGAGCAGTTCTTC	CASRRPASGAYNEQFF	few	TRBD2	16	TRBV6-2/TRBV6-3	TRBJ2-1
TGCAGTGCTACGTGGACAGGGATGAATCAGCCCCAGCATTTT	CSATWTGMNQPQHF	many	TRBD1	14	TRBV20-1	TRBJ1-5
TGTGCCAGCAGCGCCGGGACAGGGTACGAGCAGTACTTC	CASSAGTGYEQYF	many	TRBD1	13	TRBV9	TRBJ2-7
TGCAGTGCTAGAGGTCGACAGGGCGACTCTGGGGCCAACGTCCTGACTTTC	CSARGRQGDSGANVLTF	.	TRBD1	17	TRBV20-1	TRBJ2-6
TGCAGTGCTAGAATCCCCGGGACACCCTCTGGTTCACCCCTCCACTTT	CSARIPGTPSGSPLHF	.	.	16	TRBV20-1	TRBJ1-6
TGTGCTAGACGGGGCAGTACCTACAATGAGCAGTTCTTC	CARRGSTYNEQFF	few	.	13	TRBV2	TRBJ2-1
TGTGCCAGCAGCGCTAGATCAGATTCACCCCTCCACTTT	CASSARSDSPLHF	few	.	13	TRBV3-1	TRBJ1-6
TGTGCCAGCAGTGAAAGGGGTTACGAGCAGTACTTC	CASSERGYEQYF	many	.	12	TRBV2	TRBJ2-7
TGTGCCAGCAGTCCCAGAAATGAGCAGTTCTTC	CASSPRNEQFF	many	.	11	TRBV28	TRBJ2-1
TGCGCCAGCACTTTAAGACAGGGGCCAAGCCTACGAGGGCAGTATTTT	CASTLRQGPSLRGQYF	few	TRBD1	16	TRBV10-2	TRBJ2-3
TGCAGTGCCGGCCCAGGGGCCGGTGAAAAACTGTTTTTT	CSAGPGAGEKLFF	few	.	13	TRBV20-1	TRBJ1-4
TGTGCCAGCAGCTCGGGACTAGCGGCATCCAAAAACATTCAGTACTTC	CASSSGLAASKNIQYF	.	TRBD2	16	TRBV9	TRBJ2-4
TGTGCCAGCAGTTTGGGGTCCCTCTCCTACGAGCAGTACTTC	CASSLGSLSYEQYF	few	.	14	TRBV12-3/TRBV12-4	TRBJ2-7